The 30 T cell receptor beta chains below all came from one sample that was sequenced in a study of blood T cell repertoires in COVID-19. Only in-frame clones appear in the TCRdb table, and some are missing; sequencing was by immunoSEQ multiplex PCR. There are 100,000 to 150,000 clones in the sample; roughly 84% occur only once, and approximately 18% lies in the top ten. Input material: peripheral blood. These receptor sequences come from a woman aged 80 or older with acute or convalescent COVID-19.

The chain uses TRBV9 and TRBJ2-7; TRBD2 matches 8 bases. The V and J ends lost 0 bases and 1 base, in that order; junction bases with no gene match: 3. The CDR3 extends over 15 amino acids. Germline assignment: CDR1 SGDLS and CDR2 YYNGEE. CDR3 protein: CASSVEAGVSYEQYF. CDR3 coding DNA: TGTGCCAGCAGCGTAGAAGCGGGAGTTTCCTACGAGCAGTACTTC.

Only one count was recorded for this clone. V is TRBV15 and J is TRBJ2-7; 11 bases are shared with TRBD2. Germline V lookup: CDR1 LNHNV, CDR2 YYDKDF (reference sequence). Trimming removed 2 bases from V and 2 bases from J; junction bases left unmatched: 5. This CDR3 comprises 16 residues. CDR3 nucleotide sequence: TGTGCCACCAGCAGATCCCTAGCGGGAGGCGCCTACGAGCAGTACTTC. Protein sequence: CATSRSLAGGAYEQYF.

The chain recombines TRBV5-6 with TRBJ1-6; perhaps TRBD1 as D (6 bases). This CDR3 has 17 amino acids. Trimming took 0 bases from V and 5 from J, leaving 15 bases between them. Germline lookup yields CDR1 SGHDT and CDR2 YYEEEE. The CDR3 region is CASSLALGTIDNSPLHF. The DNA of the CDR3 is TGTGCCAGCAGCTTGGCCCTTGGGACAATTGATAATTCACCCCTCCACTTT.

The chain has TRBV7-9 and TRBJ1-1, with D perhaps matching TRBD1 (6 bases). V was cut by 5 bases and J by 1 base, with 11 bases left in between. Germline CDR1 reads SEHNR; CDR2 reads FQNEAQ (reference sequence). This CDR3 contains 14 residues. The CDR3 sequence is CASSLIQGNTEAFF. The CDR3 DNA reads as TGTGCCAGCAGCCTTATACAGGGGAACACTGAAGCTTTCTTT.

The chain is built from TRBV5-1 and TRBJ1-1, with no clear D. The CDR3 is 13 amino acids. The germline V and J ends were trimmed by 0 bases and 2 bases, with 5 bases remaining between them. CDR1 is SGHRS and CDR2 is YFSETQ in the germline V gene. The CDR3 reads CASSLERNTEAFF. In nucleotides, the CDR3 is TGCGCCAGCAGCTTGGAGCGAAACACTGAAGCTTTCTTT.

The genes are TRBV7-2 and TRBJ2-1; D is undetermined. This CDR3 is 14 amino acids long. V gave up 0 bases and J gave up 4 bases, with 7 bases separating them. CDR1 is SGHTA and CDR2 is FQGNSA in the germline V gene. The CDR3 DNA sequence: TGTGCCAGCAGCTTAGCCCCCGGTTACAATGAGCAGTTCTTC. Its translation is CASSLAPGYNEQFF.

This clone was seen only once. The chain combines TRBV13 with TRBJ1-3, with 8 bases fitting TRBD1. The CDR3 contains 15 residues. With V trimmed by 5 bases and J by 3 bases, 6 bases remained unmatched. The germline CDR1 and CDR2 sequences are PRHDT and FYEKMQ (reference sequence). The CDR3 sequence is CASSRTGTRGNTIYF. CDR3 nucleotides: TGTGCCAGCAGCAGGACAGGGACTCGTGGAAACACCATATATTTT. Filled out from reference TRBV13 and TRBJ1-3, the complete variable domain reads AAGVIQSPRHLIKEKRETATLKCYPIPRHDTVYWYQQGPGQDPQFLISFYEKMQSDKGSIPDRFSAQQFSDYHSELNMSSLELGDSALYFCASSRTGTRGNTIYFGEGSWLTVV.

The V and J genes are TRBV18 and TRBJ1-2; D might be TRBD1 (5 bases). From germline, CDR1 is KGHSH and CDR2 LQKENI. V was shortened by 3 bases and J by 7 bases, with 15 bases between the two germline ends. This CDR3 is built from 14 residues. CDR3 loop: CASSPSGTQVGYTF. CDR3 DNA: TGTGCCAGCTCACCTTCCGGGACTCAGGTTGGCTACACCTTC.

This chain joins TRBV6-5 and TRBJ2-1; maybe TRBD1 (7 bases). This CDR3 comprises 12 residues. V was pared by 6 bases and J by 8 bases, with 11 bases between. CDR1 is MNHEY, CDR2 SVGAGI, per germline. The chain's CDR3 is CASRRDSHEQFF. The CDR3, as DNA: TGTGCCAGCAGGCGGGACAGTCATGAGCAGTTCTTC.

The chain couples TRBV2 to TRBJ1-1; D is possibly TRBD1 (6 bases). The CDR3 is 16 residues long. Germline lookup yields CDR1 SNHLY and CDR2 FYNNEI. V was shortened by 6 bases and J by 3 bases, with 20 bases between the two germline ends. In DNA, the CDR3 is TGTGCCAGCAGCGCCGGGACAAGGGAGGGTGACACTGAAGCTTTCTTT. Translating gives CASSAGTREGDTEAFF.

This clone was counted only a few times. The chain employs TRBV4-3 and TRBJ1-1; D gene ambiguous. There are 16 residues in the CDR3. Trimming took off 2 bases at V and 2 bases at J, with 15 bases between the two ends. CDR1 LGHNA and CDR2 YSLEER come from the germline V gene. CDR3 sequence: CASSQSPNTANTEAFF. CDR3 DNA: TGCGCCAGCAGCCAATCTCCTAATACAGCAAACACTGAAGCTTTCTTT.

The chain links TRBV6-5 to TRBJ1-2; D possibly corresponds to TRBD1 (5 bases). From germline, CDR1 is MNHEY and CDR2 SVGAGI. This CDR3 spans 15 amino acids. With 5 bases removed from V and 0 bases from J, the gap between germline ends came to 13 bases. In DNA, the CDR3 is TGTGCCAGCAGTAGATCAAGGGACTCTAACTATGGCTACACCTTC. This translates into CASSRSRDSNYGYTF.

The J gene is TRBJ2-5, the V gene TRBV29-1, with D possibly matching TRBD1 (6 bases). The germline V gene encodes CDR1 SQVTM and CDR2 ANQGSEA. The V gene lost 1 base and the J gene lost 2 bases, with 20 bases spanning the gap. This CDR3 is 17 amino acids long. In DNA form, the CDR3 reads TGCAGCGTTGAAGTGCCTTCCTGGACAGTTTTTCAAGAGACCCAGTACTTC. Residues: CSVEVPSWTVFQETQYF.

This clone was found a few times. The V call is TRBV6-6, the J call TRBJ1-1; D is unclear. This CDR3 is built from 13 residues. V shed 0 bases and J shed 8 bases, with 10 bases lying between them. The germline V gene has CDR1 MNHNY and CDR2 SVGAGI (reference sequence). DNA for the CDR3: TGTGCCAGCAGTTACTCGGAGATTGCAGAAGCTTTCTTT. It encodes CASSYSEIAEAFF.

This chain links TRBV12-5 with TRBJ1-1; possibly TRBD1 for D (5 bases). The germline CDR1 and CDR2 sequences are LGHNT and FRNRAP. V was trimmed by 6 bases and J by 5 bases, leaving 19 bases between them. The CDR3 covers 15 residues. The CDR3 sequence is CASGGPGGRGTEAFF. In DNA form, the CDR3 reads TGTGCTAGTGGGGGGCCAGGCGGGCGGGGAACTGAAGCTTTCTTT.

V gene TRBV15 combines with J gene TRBJ2-7, with no clear D. Trimming shortened V by 0 bases and J by 2 bases, and 8 bases separated the two germline ends. Germline V gives CDR1 LNHNV, CDR2 YYDKDF (reference sequence). CDR3 length: 14 residues. Here the CDR3 reads CATSREPGTYEQYF. CDR3 DNA sequence: TGTGCCACCAGCAGAGAGCCGGGTACCTACGAGCAGTACTTC.

This clone was seen just once. The gene calls are TRBV30 and TRBJ1-6; 7 bases align to TRBD1. This CDR3 spans 13 amino acids. Losses at the gene ends were 7 bases for V and 9 bases for J; bases not matched to a gene: 9. The germline CDR1 and CDR2 sequences are GTSNPN and SVGIG (reference sequence). The CDR3 reads CALNQGEGSPLHF. As DNA, the CDR3 is TGTGCCTTAAATCAGGGGGAAGGTTCACCCCTCCACTTT.

The J gene is TRBJ1-2, the V gene TRBV6-5; TRBD1 agrees at 8 bases. The CDR3 is 15 residues long. The germline V gene encodes CDR1 MNHEY and CDR2 SVGAGI. V shed 4 bases and J 8 bases; nucleotides not matched to a gene: 12. DNA for the CDR3: TGTGCCAGCAGTTCGCCTGACAGGGGTTTTTGGGGCTACACCTTC. Residues: CASSSPDRGFWGYTF.

The V call is TRBV6-5, the J call TRBJ2-7; 8 bases are shared with TRBD1. CDR3 length equals 16 residues. The trim removed 0 bases at V and 0 bases at J, leaving 4 bases unmatched. From germline, CDR1 is MNHEY and CDR2 SVGAGI. The DNA for the CDR3 is TGTGCCAGCAGTTACTCCCGGGACAGGAGCTCCTACGAGCAGTACTTC. The encoded protein is CASSYSRDRSSYEQYF.

The chain employs TRBV27 and TRBJ1-2; D might be TRBD1 (6 bases). The V gene lost 4 bases and the J gene lost 0 bases, with 21 bases spanning the gap. This CDR3 contains 18 residues. Germline assignment: CDR1 MNHEY and CDR2 SMNVEV (reference sequence). The CDR3 nucleotides read TGTGCCAGCAGTTGGCGCTTACTTCCGGGACACACTAACTATGGCTACACCTTC. As protein: CASSWRLLPGHTNYGYTF.

V is TRBV7-2 and J is TRBJ2-5, with TRBD2 identical over 8 bases. Germline values: CDR1 SGHTA, CDR2 FQGNSA. Trimming took 2 bases from V and 5 from J; bases not matched to a gene: 7. The length of the CDR3 is 15 residues. The CDR3 sequence: CASSLFLGGEETQYF. The CDR3, as DNA: TGTGCCAGCAGCTTATTCCTCGGGGGGGAGGAGACCCAGTACTTC.

V usage is TRBV6-5 and J usage is TRBJ1-2; the D is unclear. Per germline, CDR1 MNHEY and CDR2 SVGAGI. CDR3 size: 13 residues. Trimming pared 8 bases from V and 8 bases from J, leaving 18 bases between. This CDR3 is CASAPTRTQGYTF. The CDR3 DNA is TGTGCCAGCGCGCCCACTAGAACTCAAGGCTACACCTTC.

The CDR3 nucleotides read TGTGCCAGCAGCTTACGGTGGACATCTACCGGGGAGCTGTTTTTT. The encoded protein is CASSLRWTSTGELFF. This chain uses TRBV7-2 with TRBJ2-2; possibly TRBD1 for D (5 bases). This CDR3 region has 15 residues. The germline V gene encodes CDR1 SGHTA and CDR2 FQGNSA. V lost 2 bases and J lost 5, with 12 bases in between.

V is TRBV6-6 and J is TRBJ1-6; TRBD1 matches at 10 bases. CDR1 and CDR2 (germline): MNHNY, SVGAGI (reference sequence). There are 18 residues in the CDR3. The V gene end was trimmed by 5 bases and the J gene end by 7 bases; junction bases not matched to a gene: 14. CDR3 region: CASSLGPGTGVRNSPLHF. CDR3 DNA sequence: TGTGCCAGCAGTCTCGGCCCCGGGACAGGGGTTAGGAATTCACCCCTCCACTTT.

The V and J genes are TRBV5-5 and TRBJ1-6, with D perhaps matching TRBD1 (5 bases). CDR1 and CDR2 (germline): SGHKS, YYEKEE (reference sequence). The CDR3 runs to 13 residues. The V gene lost 0 bases and the J gene lost 8 bases, with 6 bases spanning the gap. CDR3 region: CASSLARDSPLHF. The CDR3 DNA is TGTGCCAGCAGCTTGGCCAGGGATTCACCCCTCCACTTT.

The genes are TRBV19 and TRBJ2-1, with 8 bases matching TRBD2. CDR3 length equals 15 residues. J lost 6 bases, V lost 5 bases, and 9 bases had no gene match. Germline CDR1 LNHDA, CDR2 SQIVND (reference sequence). CDR3 sequence reads: CASSPLNRGGNEQFF. The DNA of the CDR3 is TGTGCCAGTAGTCCCCTAAACCGGGGGGGCAATGAGCAGTTCTTC.

The chain recombines TRBV6-5 with TRBJ1-6; 9 bases are shared with TRBD1. J lost 4 bases, V lost 10 bases, and 8 bases had no gene match. Germline-derived CDR1 and CDR2 are MNHEY and SVGAGI. CDR3 size: 15 residues. For the CDR3, the DNA is TGTGCCACCACCGAACAGGGGGCTTATAATTCACCCCTCCACTTT. Translation gives CATTEQGAYNSPLHF.

In this sample, this clone turned up a few times. The chain links TRBV19 to TRBJ2-5; D might be TRBD1 (8 bases). This CDR3 is built from 15 residues. Germline V gene data show CDR1 as LNHDA and CDR2 as SQIVND (reference sequence). Trimming pared 4 bases from V and 6 bases from J, leaving 18 bases between. CDR3 DNA: TGTGCCAGTAGTACCCAAACAGGGGGGGGACAGACCCAGTACTTC. Its protein product is CASSTQTGGGQTQYF.

The genes are TRBV9 and TRBJ1-1, with D possibly TRBD1 on 6 matching bases. This CDR3 is 14 amino acids long. Germline CDR1 reads SGDLS; CDR2 reads YYNGEE. Between the trimmed V and J ends, which lost 0 bases and 4 bases, there was a span of 10 bases. The CDR3 DNA reads as TGTGCCAGCAGCGTAGTTACAGGGCCCACTGAAGCTTTCTTT. Translating gives CASSVVTGPTEAFF.

The rearrangement uses TRBV6-5 and TRBJ1-1; 11 bases are a match to TRBD1. From germline, CDR1 is MNHEY and CDR2 SVGAGI. This CDR3 comprises 15 residues. Trimming removed 6 bases from V and 2 bases from J; junction bases left unmatched: 5. CDR3 sequence (DNA): TGTGCCAGCAGCCGGACAGGGGGCCTTAACACTGAAGCTTTCTTT. Translating gives CASSRTGGLNTEAFF.